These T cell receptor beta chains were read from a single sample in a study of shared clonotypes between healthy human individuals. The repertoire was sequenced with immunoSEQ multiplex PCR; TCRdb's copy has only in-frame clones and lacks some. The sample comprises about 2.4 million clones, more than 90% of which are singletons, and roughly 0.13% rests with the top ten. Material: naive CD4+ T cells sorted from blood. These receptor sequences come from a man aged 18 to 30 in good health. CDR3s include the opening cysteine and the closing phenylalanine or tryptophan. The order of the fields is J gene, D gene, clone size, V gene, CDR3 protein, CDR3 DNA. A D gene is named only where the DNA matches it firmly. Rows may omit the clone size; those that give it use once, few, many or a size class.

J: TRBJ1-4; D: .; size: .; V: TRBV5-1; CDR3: CASSLETALNEKLFF; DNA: TGCGCCAGCAGCTTGGAGACAGCCCTGAATGAAAAACTGTTTTTT
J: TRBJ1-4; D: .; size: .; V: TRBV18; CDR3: CASSRPPTNEKLFF; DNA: TGTGCCAGCTCACGTCCGCCAACTAATGAAAAACTGTTTTTT
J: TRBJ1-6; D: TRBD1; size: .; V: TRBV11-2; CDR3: CASSPGPADRRNSPLHF; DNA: TGTGCCAGCTCCCCAGGGCCGGCGGACAGGAGAAATTCACCCCTCCACTTT
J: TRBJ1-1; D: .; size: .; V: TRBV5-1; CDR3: CASSPGAVSEAFF; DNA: TGCGCCAGCAGCCCGGGGGCGGTTTCTGAAGCTTTCTTT
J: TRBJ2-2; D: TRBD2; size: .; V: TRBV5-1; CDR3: CASSLLPLAANTGELFF; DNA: TGCGCCAGCAGCTTGCTCCCACTAGCGGCGAACACCGGGGAGCTGTTTTTT
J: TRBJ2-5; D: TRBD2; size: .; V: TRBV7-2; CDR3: CASSTRLAGVETQYF; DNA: TGTGCCAGCAGCACTCGACTAGCGGGAGTGGAGACCCAGTACTTC
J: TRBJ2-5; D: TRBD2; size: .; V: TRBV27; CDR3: CASSSGGLATPQETQYF; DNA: TGTGCCAGCAGTTCTGGAGGACTAGCGACACCCCAAGAGACCCAGTACTTC
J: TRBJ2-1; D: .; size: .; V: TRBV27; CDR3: CASGPNWGNEQFF; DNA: TGTGCCAGCGGACCTAATTGGGGGAATGAGCAGTTCTTC
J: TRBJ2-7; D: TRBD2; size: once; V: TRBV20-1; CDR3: CSASGRYEQYF; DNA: TGCAGTGCTAGCGGGAGGTACGAGCAGTACTTC
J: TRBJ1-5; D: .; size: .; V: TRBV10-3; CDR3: CAISESMGLWLGNQPQHF; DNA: TGTGCCATCAGTGAGTCGATGGGGTTGTGGTTGGGCAATCAGCCCCAGCATTTT
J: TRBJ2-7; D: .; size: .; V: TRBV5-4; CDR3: CASSLGYRDEQYF; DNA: TGTGCCAGCAGCTTGGGCTATCGCGACGAGCAGTACTTC
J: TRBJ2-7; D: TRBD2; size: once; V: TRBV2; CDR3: CASSSNGLAGGSGEQYF; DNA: TGTGCCAGCAGTTCCAATGGACTAGCGGGAGGATCGGGGGAGCAGTACTTC
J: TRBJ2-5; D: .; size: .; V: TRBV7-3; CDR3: CASSLSPAETQYF; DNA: TGTGCCAGCAGCTTATCCCCCGCAGAGACCCAGTACTTC
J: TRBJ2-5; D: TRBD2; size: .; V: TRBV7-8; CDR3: CASSHVLGGRETQYF; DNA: TGTGCCAGCAGCCACGTTTTGGGGGGGAGAGAGACCCAGTACTTC
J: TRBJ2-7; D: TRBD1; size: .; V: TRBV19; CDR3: CASSMPGQGTYEQYF; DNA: TGTGCCAGTAGTATGCCGGGACAGGGCACCTACGAGCAGTACTTC
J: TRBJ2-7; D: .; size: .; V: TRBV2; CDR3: CASSGDGKAYEQYF; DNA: TGTGCCAGCAGTGGAGACGGGAAAGCCTACGAGCAGTACTTC
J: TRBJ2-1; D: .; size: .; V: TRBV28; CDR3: CASSLGNTNNEQFF; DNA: TGTGCCAGCAGTTTAGGTAACACTAACAATGAGCAGTTCTTC